This TCR beta chain appears in the sequencing data of a study of blood T cell repertoires in COVID-19. Generated by immunoSEQ multiplex PCR, the TCRdb table keeps only in-frame clones and is missing some. The data hold under 75,000 clones, with about 91% observed a single time. The CDR3 runs to 16 residues. V was pared by 0 bases and J by 4 bases, with 4 bases of the junction left unmatched. Germline V gives CDR1 SGDLS, CDR2 YYNGEE. In this sample, this clone turned up once. The sample comprised peripheral blood. This receptor was identified in a woman of 80 years or more with active COVID-19. V gene TRBV9 combines with J gene TRBJ2-1; the match to TRBD2 covers 10 bases. CDR3 region: CASSVGASGGYNEQFF. Here the CDR3 DNA reads TGTGCCAGCAGCGTAGGGGCTAGCGGGGGATACAATGAGCAGTTCTTC.